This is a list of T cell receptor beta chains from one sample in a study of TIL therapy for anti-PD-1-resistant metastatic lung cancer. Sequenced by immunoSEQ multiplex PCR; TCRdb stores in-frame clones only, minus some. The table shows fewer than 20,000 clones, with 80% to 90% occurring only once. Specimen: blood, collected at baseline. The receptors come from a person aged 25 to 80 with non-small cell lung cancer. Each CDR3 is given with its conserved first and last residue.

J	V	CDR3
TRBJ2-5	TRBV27	CASSGHVLAGGDETQYF
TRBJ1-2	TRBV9	CASSPRGTYGYTF
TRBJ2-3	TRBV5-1	CASSLTASGGRDTQYF
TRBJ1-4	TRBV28	CASTGGNEKLFF
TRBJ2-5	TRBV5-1	CASSLGGGQETQYF
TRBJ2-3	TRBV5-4	CASSLGLAGNTDTQYF
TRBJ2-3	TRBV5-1	CASSLELAGDLADTQYF
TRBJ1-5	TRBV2	CASSELRPGRYSNQPQHF
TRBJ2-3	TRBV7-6	CASSLVPISFSTDTQYF
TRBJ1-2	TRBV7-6	CASSLGQNYGYTF
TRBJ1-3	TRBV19	CASSSPGQSIFRSGNTIYF
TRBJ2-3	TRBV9	CASSVGLAGITDTQYF
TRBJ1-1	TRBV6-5	CASSYSPYTEAFF
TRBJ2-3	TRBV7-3	CASSWGLAGEDTQYF
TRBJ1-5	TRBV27	CASSSMGPYSNQPQHF
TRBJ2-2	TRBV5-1	CASSDRGTGELFF
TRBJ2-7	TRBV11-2	CASSLASVFYEQYF
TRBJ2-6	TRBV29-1	CSVETSGANVLTF
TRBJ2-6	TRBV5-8	CASSLYGGAGANVLTF
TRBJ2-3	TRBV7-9	CASRTPRQGGTDTQYF
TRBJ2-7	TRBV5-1	CASSLEQGGFEQYF
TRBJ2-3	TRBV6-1	CASSEPGLIYNTDTQYF
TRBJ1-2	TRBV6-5	CASRPDLWSEWHYTF
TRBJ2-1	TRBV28	CASSLSRGGKNEQFF
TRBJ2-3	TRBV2	CASSPQPPTQYF
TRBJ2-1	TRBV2	CASRIAGAYNEQFF
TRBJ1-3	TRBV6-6	CASSYLRASGNTIYF